These T cell receptor beta chains were read from a single sample in a study of blood T cell repertoires in COVID-19. This table comes from immunoSEQ multiplex PCR, and its TCRdb copy is limited to in-frame clones, with some not included. This sample carries about 270,000 clones, approximately 88% of them seen once, and the ten largest clones take almost 1.5%. Sequenced: peripheral blood. The receptors here all came from a human donor with COVID-19, enrolled during active disease. The donor label of this sample is uncertain. CDR3s include the opening cysteine and the closing phenylalanine or tryptophan. The D gene is left open where the match is weak. Some rows mark clone size as missing; the rest say once, few, many or name a class of expanded clone.

CDR3 protein: CASSFLTAYGYTF; CDR3 DNA: TGTGCCAGCAGCTTTCTGACAGCTTATGGCTACACCTTC; clone size: -; D gene: -; J gene: TRBJ1-2; V gene: TRBV7-2
CDR3 protein: CASSPGTAYEQYF; CDR3 DNA: TGTGCCAGCTCACCCGGGACTGCCTACGAGCAGTACTTC; clone size: once; D gene: -; J gene: TRBJ2-7; V gene: TRBV18
CDR3 protein: CASSLGGRREKLFF; CDR3 DNA: TGCGCCAGCAGCTTGGGGGGCAGGCGTGAAAAACTGTTTTTT; clone size: -; D gene: -; J gene: TRBJ1-4; V gene: TRBV5-1
CDR3 protein: CASSQSGGNTEAFF; CDR3 DNA: TGTGCCAGCAGCCAATCAGGAGGCAACACTGAAGCTTTCTTT; clone size: -; D gene: -; J gene: TRBJ1-1; V gene: TRBV7-3
CDR3 protein: CASSSRTGQETQYF; CDR3 DNA: TGTGCCAGCAGCTCTCGGACAGGCCAAGAGACCCAGTACTTC; clone size: -; D gene: TRBD1; J gene: TRBJ2-5; V gene: TRBV9
CDR3 protein: CASSWAGPTESNQPQHF; CDR3 DNA: TGCGCCAGCAGCTGGGCCGGACCGACAGAAAGCAATCAGCCCCAGCATTTT; clone size: -; D gene: -; J gene: TRBJ1-5; V gene: TRBV5-1
CDR3 protein: CASSSTRVETQYF; CDR3 DNA: TGTGCCAGCAGCTCGACTCGGGTCGAGACCCAGTACTTC; clone size: once; D gene: -; J gene: TRBJ2-5; V gene: TRBV6-2/TRBV6-3
CDR3 protein: CASRVGGQETQYF; CDR3 DNA: TGTGCCAGCAGGGTCGGTGGCCAAGAGACCCAGTACTTC; clone size: -; D gene: -; J gene: TRBJ2-5; V gene: TRBV28
CDR3 protein: CASSQISSGGYTF; CDR3 DNA: TGTGCCAGCAGTCAGATATCTTCGGGTGGCTACACCTTC; clone size: -; D gene: -; J gene: TRBJ1-2; V gene: TRBV28
CDR3 protein: CASSTTTGGSNQPQHF; CDR3 DNA: TGTGCCAGCAGCACTACGACAGGGGGAAGCAATCAGCCCCAGCATTTT; clone size: -; D gene: TRBD1; J gene: TRBJ1-5; V gene: TRBV7-8
CDR3 protein: CASSFSPTTSEKLFF; CDR3 DNA: TGTGCCAGCAGCTTCTCACCTACCACGAGTGAAAAACTGTTTTTT; clone size: -; D gene: -; J gene: TRBJ1-4; V gene: TRBV5-6
CDR3 protein: CASSPRTGSSYEQYF; CDR3 DNA: TGTGCCAGCAGTCCGCGGACGGGGAGCTCCTACGAGCAGTACTTC; clone size: -; D gene: -; J gene: TRBJ2-7; V gene: TRBV11-2
CDR3 protein: CATSRDRTSTDTQYF; CDR3 DNA: TGTGCCACCAGCAGAGATCGGACTTCGACAGATACGCAGTATTTT; clone size: -; D gene: -; J gene: TRBJ2-3; V gene: TRBV15
CDR3 protein: CASSPVAEVGNEQFF; CDR3 DNA: TGTGCCAGCAGCCCCGTAGCGGAGGTGGGCAATGAGCAGTTCTTC; clone size: -; D gene: -; J gene: TRBJ2-1; V gene: TRBV3-1/TRBV3-2
CDR3 protein: CASSRRAEGVYNEQFF; CDR3 DNA: TGCGCCAGCAGCCGACGTGCGGAGGGAGTCTACAATGAGCAGTTCTTC; clone size: -; D gene: -; J gene: TRBJ2-1; V gene: TRBV4-1
CDR3 protein: CASTRGGTNYGYTF; CDR3 DNA: TGTGCCAGCACCCGCGGCGGTACTAACTATGGCTACACCTTC; clone size: -; D gene: -; J gene: TRBJ1-2; V gene: TRBV3-1/TRBV3-2
CDR3 protein: CARPWPRYEQYF; CDR3 DNA: TGTGCCAGGCCTTGGCCCCGATACGAGCAGTACTTC; clone size: -; D gene: -; J gene: TRBJ2-7; V gene: TRBV7-3
CDR3 protein: CASSQAWGDEQFF; CDR3 DNA: TGTGCCAGCAGCCAAGCCTGGGGGGATGAGCAGTTCTTC; clone size: -; D gene: -; J gene: TRBJ2-1; V gene: TRBV14
CDR3 protein: CSVVSGETQYF; CDR3 DNA: TGCAGCGTTGTATCGGGGGAGACCCAGTACTTC; clone size: -; D gene: -; J gene: TRBJ2-5; V gene: TRBV29-1
CDR3 protein: CASSLYPSGGYTF; CDR3 DNA: TGTGCCAGCAGTTTATATCCCTCGGGGGGCTACACCTTC; clone size: -; D gene: -; J gene: TRBJ1-2; V gene: TRBV12-3/TRBV12-4
CDR3 protein: CASSPKAGGPADTQYF; CDR3 DNA: TGCGCCAGCAGCCCCAAAGCGGGAGGGCCAGCAGATACGCAGTATTTT; clone size: -; D gene: TRBD2; J gene: TRBJ2-3; V gene: TRBV4-3
CDR3 protein: CASSSSTGIGNTIYF; CDR3 DNA: -; clone size: -; D gene: -; J gene: TRBJ1-3; V gene: TRBV2